A selection of T cell receptor beta chains follows, all from one sample in a study of response to subunit inactivated influenza vaccine. TCRdb processed the RT-PCR reads anew with MiXCR; each CDR3 protein has one entry. The table lists under 800,000 distinct CDR3 sequences, around 14% of them singletons. The sample was PBMCs from blood, taken roughly 15 days before vaccination. These receptors all come from a man aged 50-59 years who received an inactivated influenza vaccine. CDR3s include the opening cysteine and the closing phenylalanine or tryptophan. A D gene is named only where the DNA matches it firmly. Expanded clones are given a class, and other clones once, few, many or no size at all.

abundance,d_gene,j_gene,v_gene,CDR3nt,CDR3aa
few,TRBD1,TRBJ1-6,TRBV6-5,TGTGCCAGCAGAGACTCCGGGACAGGGGTTGTCTCACCCCTCCACTTT,CASRDSGTGVVSPLHF
few,.,TRBJ2-1,TRBV9,TGTGCCAGTGAAACTAGCTTGGGATCTAATGAGCAGTTCTTC,CASETSLGSNEQFF
few,TRBD1,TRBJ2-1,TRBV5-1,TGCGCCAGCAGCGAAGGGACAGGGAGCTCCTACAATGAGCAGTTCTTC,CASSEGTGSSYNEQFF
many,TRBD2,TRBJ2-5,TRBV5-1,TGCGCCAGCAGCTTCAGCGGGGCAGGGAAACAAGAGACCCAGTACTTC,CASSFSGAGKQETQYF
many,TRBD1,TRBJ1-2,TRBV4-3,TGTGCCAGCAGCCAGGACAGGGGTTATGGCTACACCTTC,CASSQDRGYGYTF
.,TRBD2,TRBJ2-5,TRBV5-1,TGCGCCAGCAGCGCTGGACTAGCATCGGAGACCCAGTACTTC,CASSAGLASETQYF
.,.,TRBJ1-1,TRBV4-3,TGCGCCAGCAGCCAAGATGGGCCCCGGGGCACTGAAGCTTTCTTT,CASSQDGPRGTEAFF
few,.,TRBJ2-7,TRBV2,TGTGCCAGCAGTGAAGGTCCGGGAATAACCTACGAGCAGTACTTC,CASSEGPGITYEQYF
many,.,TRBJ2-7,TRBV12-3/TRBV12-4,TGTGCCAGCAGTGTACAGGTTACCTACGAGCAGTACTTC,CASSVQVTYEQYF
few,.,TRBJ2-3,TRBV3-1,TGTGCCAGCAGCCAAGAACTAGTATGGGGGAGCCTCGAGGGAGATACGCAGTATTTT,CASSQELVWGSLEGDTQYF
.,.,TRBJ2-1,TRBV30,TGTGCCTGGCGGGGACTCCGGGAGCAGTTCTTC,CAWRGLREQFF
.,TRBD1,TRBJ1-1,TRBV20-1,TGCAGTGCGAGTCGGGACAGGGCGGAGACTGAAGCTTTCTTT,CSASRDRAETEAFF
few,.,TRBJ1-4,TRBV12-3/TRBV12-4,TGTGCCAGCAGCCGCCGAAGAAGGCCTAATGAAAAACTGTTTTTT,CASSRRRRPNEKLFF
.,.,TRBJ1-4,TRBV6-1,TGTGCCAGCAAAGCCCAGGGGCTCGGTAATGAAAAACTGTTTTTT,CASKAQGLGNEKLFF
.,TRBD1,TRBJ2-3,TRBV9,TGTGCCAGCAGCGCCGGACAGGGTTGGGGGACAGATACGCAGTATTTT,CASSAGQGWGTDTQYF
many,.,TRBJ1-5,TRBV2,TGTGCCAGCAGTGGAGGTTATAGCAATCAGCCCCAGCATTTT,CASSGGYSNQPQHF
.,.,TRBJ1-5,TRBV3-1,TGTGCCAGCAGCGCCGATCCGCAGGGCCCTTATAGCAATCAGCCCCAGCATTTT,CASSADPQGPYSNQPQHF
few,TRBD1,TRBJ1-6,TRBV27,TGTGCCAGCAGTTTATCCGGGACAGCTTCACCCCTCCACTTT,CASSLSGTASPLHF
many,.,TRBJ2-3,TRBV7-2,TGTGCCAGCAGCTTGGGCGACCTACGAGGGCTAAATACGCAGTATTTT,CASSLGDLRGLNTQYF
few,.,TRBJ2-1,TRBV6-2/TRBV6-3,TGTGCCAGCAGCCGACTACCCGGCTCCTACAATGAGCAGTTCTTC,CASSRLPGSYNEQFF
few,.,TRBJ2-3,TRBV5-6,TGTGCCAGCAGCCGGCAGCAAAGCACAGATACGCAGTATTTT,CASSRQQSTDTQYF
few,TRBD1,TRBJ2-7,TRBV6-1,TGTGCCAGCAGTACGCCCACCGGGACAGGGACCTACGAGCAGTACTTC,CASSTPTGTGTYEQYF
.,.,TRBJ1-1,TRBV24-1,TGTGCCACCAGTGAGGGAGGGGGTGAAGCTTTCTTT,CATSEGGGEAFF
few,TRBD2,TRBJ2-7,TRBV20-1,TGCAGTGCTAGACCGATGGCGGGAGGGACTCCCGAGCAGTACTTC,CSARPMAGGTPEQYF
.,TRBD2,TRBJ2-2,TRBV12-3/TRBV12-4,TGTGCCAGCAGTTCCCCGGGACTAGCGGCCATGAACACCGGGGAGCTGTTTTTT,CASSSPGLAAMNTGELFF
.,.,TRBJ2-6,TRBV5-1,TGCGCCAGCAGCCTATACGGCTCTGGAGCCAACGTCCTGACTTTC,CASSLYGSGANVLTF
few,TRBD2,TRBJ2-7,TRBV20-1,TGCAGTGCTAGAGATCCCGCGACTAGCGGCCTGTACGAGCAGTACTTC,CSARDPATSGLYEQYF
.,.,TRBJ2-7,TRBV25-1,TGTGCCAGCTACTTTGGGGGGCGCTTGTACTTC,CASYFGGRLYF
few,TRBD2,TRBJ2-7,TRBV7-2,TGTGCCAGCAGCGTTAGCGGGGTAGGCTACGAGCAGTACTTC,CASSVSGVGYEQYF
few,.,TRBJ2-1,TRBV15,TGTGCCACCAGCAGAGATTGGGGTGAGCAGTTCTTC,CATSRDWGEQFF
.,TRBD1,TRBJ1-6,TRBV5-1,TGCGCCAGCAGCTTGGCAGGGGGGAGCTCCTATAATTCACCCCTCCACTTT,CASSLAGGSSYNSPLHF
.,.,TRBJ1-1,TRBV4-3,TGCGCCAGCAGCCAAGATGAGGTGGGGAACACTGAAGCTTTCTTT,CASSQDEVGNTEAFF
.,.,TRBJ2-3,TRBV7-8,TGTGCCAGCAGCTTGGGACGTATTTTCACAGATACGCAGTATTTT,CASSLGRIFTDTQYF
.,.,TRBJ1-1,TRBV9,TGTGCCAGCAGCCCTCGATCGGTCGCTGAAGCTTTCTTT,CASSPRSVAEAFF
.,TRBD2,TRBJ2-3,TRBV6-5,TGTGCCAGCAGTTCCCGGACTAGCAACGCAGATACGCAGTATTTT,CASSSRTSNADTQYF
few,.,TRBJ2-7,TRBV20-1,TGCAGTGCTAGCAGCTACAGGGATCGAAGTGACGAGCAGTACTTC,CSASSYRDRSDEQYF
many,TRBD1,TRBJ1-1,TRBV20-1,TGCAGTGCCCGGACAGGAGCCTTGAACACTGAAGCTTTCTTT,CSARTGALNTEAFF
.,.,TRBJ2-7,TRBV7-9,TGTGCCAGCAGCTCGGGACCGCCGAAATTCTACGAGCAGTACTTC,CASSSGPPKFYEQYF
few,.,TRBJ2-1,TRBV7-8,TGTGCCAGCAGCTTAGTCAGGGGGGTAAACAATGAGCAGTTCTTC,CASSLVRGVNNEQFF
many,TRBD2,TRBJ2-1,TRBV30,TGTGCCTTACGGACTAGCGGGAGGCCCCCCTCCTACAATGAGCAGTTCTTC,CALRTSGRPPSYNEQFF
few,.,TRBJ1-5,TRBV20-1,TGCAGTGCTAGAGATGGGCAGGAGAATCAGCCCCAGCATTTT,CSARDGQENQPQHF
few,TRBD1,TRBJ2-1,TRBV10-3,TGTGCCATCAGTTTAGGGACAGGGGGTTCCTACAATGAGCAGTTCTTC,CAISLGTGGSYNEQFF
few,.,TRBJ1-2,TRBV29-1,TGCAGCGTTAAGGATGCTAACTATGGCTACACCTTC,CSVKDANYGYTF
.,TRBD2,TRBJ2-1,TRBV7-6,TGTGCCAGCAGCTTAGCGGGGAGGGCAGGCAATGAGCAGTTCTTC,CASSLAGRAGNEQFF
few,TRBD1,TRBJ2-3,TRBV6-2/TRBV6-3,TGTGCCAGCAGTCCCACCCCTAAGGGGGCTGAGGGAACAGATACGCAGTATTTT,CASSPTPKGAEGTDTQYF
.,.,TRBJ2-7,TRBV5-4,TGTGCCAGCAGCTTGGGGGGGAGCCGAGCCTACGAGCAGTACTTC,CASSLGGSRAYEQYF
few,TRBD1,TRBJ2-1,TRBV20-1,TGCAGTGCTATCGGACAGGCGAACTACAATGAGCAGTTCTTC,CSAIGQANYNEQFF
.,.,TRBJ2-1,TRBV5-1,TGCGCCAGCAGCCTCCAGAGAACTAGGGTTAAGGATGAGCAGTTCTTC,CASSLQRTRVKDEQFF
many,TRBD2,TRBJ2-2,TRBV4-2,TGTGCCAGCAGCCGAGAGGGGACTAGCGGGAGGGCCGGAACCGGGGAGCTGTTTTTT,CASSREGTSGRAGTGELFF
.,.,TRBJ2-7,TRBV7-2,TGTGCCAGCAGCACCCGGGGGACGGCCTCTGCCTACGAGCAGTACTTC,CASSTRGTASAYEQYF
few,.,TRBJ1-4,TRBV12-3/TRBV12-4,TGTGCCAGCAGCCCGGACTGGGAAAAACTGTTTTTT,CASSPDWEKLFF
.,.,TRBJ2-3,TRBV7-9,TGTGCCAGCAGCTCGGACTTCGTCACAGATACGCAGTATTTT,CASSSDFVTDTQYF
few,.,TRBJ1-1,TRBV10-3,TGTGCCATCAGTGAGTCAGGGGCGAACACTGAAGCTTTCTTT,CAISESGANTEAFF
few,TRBD1,TRBJ2-1,TRBV28,TGTGCCAGCAGCCCACAGGGGATCGATGAGCAGTTCTTC,CASSPQGIDEQFF
few,.,TRBJ1-1,TRBV29-1,TGCAGCGACAGGCCTGAAGCTTTCTTT,CSDRPEAFF
.,TRBD2,TRBJ2-7,TRBV7-8,TGTGCCAGCAGCTTAGAGACTAGCGGGGTTATCGAGCAGTACTTC,CASSLETSGVIEQYF
.,.,TRBJ1-1,TRBV20-1,TGCAGTGCTGCTCCAATACTGATGAACACTGAAGCTTTCTTT,CSAAPILMNTEAFF